The rows below give T cell receptor beta chains drawn from one sample of a study of T cell repertoires in ileal Crohn's disease. Profiled with immunoSEQ multiplex PCR; TCRdb holds only in-frame clones, not every one. Of tens of thousands of clones in the sample, approximately 78% were seen once. The sequenced sample consisted of ileal tissue. The receptors were gathered from an adult with Crohn's disease. Each CDR3 is given with its conserved first and last residue. D genes are given only for firm matches. Not all rows give a size; the values are once, few, many and, for expanded clones, a class.

cdr3_aa: CAISESGDSYTEAFF
cdr3_nt: TGTGCCATCAGTGAGTCTGGGGACTCCTACACTGAAGCTTTCTTT
v_call: TRBV10-3
d_call: -
clone_size: -
j_call: TRBJ1-1

cdr3_aa: CAWSRGGNSGANVLTF
cdr3_nt: TGTGCCTGGAGTCGGGGAGGAAACTCTGGGGCCAACGTCCTGACTTTC
v_call: TRBV30
d_call: -
clone_size: once
j_call: TRBJ2-6

cdr3_aa: CASSRRGLDTEAFF
cdr3_nt: TGTGCCAGCAGTCGCCGGGGGTTGGACACTGAAGCTTTCTTT
v_call: TRBV6-6
d_call: -
clone_size: -
j_call: TRBJ1-1

cdr3_aa: CSADTAYEQYF
cdr3_nt: TGCAGTGCAGACACGGCCTACGAGCAGTACTTC
v_call: TRBV20-1
d_call: -
clone_size: -
j_call: TRBJ2-7

cdr3_aa: CASSPKSGLAGHANTGELFF
cdr3_nt: TGTGCCAGCTCACCTAAATCTGGACTAGCGGGACACGCGAACACCGGGGAGCTGTTTTTT
v_call: TRBV18
d_call: TRBD2
clone_size: -
j_call: TRBJ2-2

cdr3_aa: CASSEIGQGSKETQYF
cdr3_nt: TGTGCCAGCAGTGAAATAGGACAGGGGTCGAAAGAGACCCAGTACTTC
v_call: TRBV6-1
d_call: TRBD1
clone_size: -
j_call: TRBJ2-5

cdr3_aa: CASSLAPGGLYEQYF
cdr3_nt: TGCGCCAGCAGCTTGGCCCCAGGGGGCCTGTACGAGCAGTACTTC
v_call: TRBV5-1
d_call: TRBD1
clone_size: -
j_call: TRBJ2-7

cdr3_aa: CSVASGTSFGEQYF
cdr3_nt: TGCAGCGTTGCTTCCGGGACTAGCTTCGGCGAGCAGTACTTC
v_call: TRBV29-1
d_call: TRBD2
clone_size: -
j_call: TRBJ2-7

cdr3_aa: CASSIGPRTKGDTQYF
cdr3_nt: TGCGCCAGCAGCATAGGTCCGAGGACAAAGGGAGATACGCAGTATTTT
v_call: TRBV5-1
d_call: -
clone_size: -
j_call: TRBJ2-3

cdr3_aa: CASSLNLRGLYEQYF
cdr3_nt: TGTGCCAGCAGCTTAAATCTCAGGGGGCTCTACGAGCAGTACTTC
v_call: TRBV7-2
d_call: TRBD1
clone_size: few
j_call: TRBJ2-7

cdr3_aa: CASSPGATNEKLFF
cdr3_nt: TGTGCCAGCTCACCAGGAGCAACTAATGAAAAACTGTTTTTT
v_call: TRBV18
d_call: -
clone_size: few
j_call: TRBJ1-4

cdr3_aa: CASSSRQGPPYEQYF
cdr3_nt: TGTGCCAGCAGCTCGCGACAGGGACCCCCCTACGAGCAGTACTTC
v_call: TRBV7-2
d_call: TRBD1
clone_size: -
j_call: TRBJ2-7

cdr3_aa: CASSAGFNSPLHF
cdr3_nt: TGTGCCAGTAGTGCGGGATTTAATTCACCCCTCCACTTT
v_call: TRBV19
d_call: -
clone_size: -
j_call: TRBJ1-6

cdr3_aa: CASSLLGAANEKLFF
cdr3_nt: TGTGCCAGCAGCCTTTTAGGGGCGGCTAATGAAAAACTGTTTTTT
v_call: TRBV14
d_call: -
clone_size: few
j_call: TRBJ1-4

cdr3_aa: CASSSLTGVGYEQYF
cdr3_nt: TGTGCCAGCAGTTCACTGACAGGGGTGGGCTACGAGCAGTACTTC
v_call: TRBV27
d_call: TRBD1
clone_size: -
j_call: TRBJ2-7

cdr3_aa: CARTRDSSYNEQFF
cdr3_nt: TGTGCCCGCACCCGGGACTCGTCCTACAATGAGCAGTTCTTC
v_call: TRBV30
d_call: -
clone_size: -
j_call: TRBJ2-1

cdr3_aa: CASGITSGARYEQYF
cdr3_nt: TGTGCTAGTGGCATAACTAGCGGGGCGCGGTACGAGCAGTACTTC
v_call: TRBV12-5
d_call: TRBD2
clone_size: -
j_call: TRBJ2-7

cdr3_aa: CASSESVGAGAYEQYF
cdr3_nt: TGCGCCAGCAGTGAGTCGGTGGGAGCGGGGGCATACGAGCAGTACTTC
v_call: TRBV10-2
d_call: TRBD2
clone_size: -
j_call: TRBJ2-7

cdr3_aa: CASGSSGVGEKLFF
cdr3_nt: TGTGCCAGCGGTTCCTCGGGGGTAGGGGAAAAACTGTTTTTT
v_call: TRBV28
d_call: -
clone_size: few
j_call: TRBJ1-4

cdr3_aa: CASSRAGGMETGANVLTF
cdr3_nt: TGTGCCAGCAGCCGGGCAGGGGGCATGGAAACTGGGGCCAACGTCCTGACTTTC
v_call: TRBV5-5
d_call: TRBD1
clone_size: few
j_call: TRBJ2-6

cdr3_aa: CASSSRSGDTQYF
cdr3_nt: TGTGCCAGCAGCTCCCGTAGCGGAGATACGCAGTATTTT
v_call: TRBV9
d_call: -
clone_size: -
j_call: TRBJ2-3

cdr3_aa: CASSRTVFGGDEQFF
cdr3_nt: TGCGCCAGCAGCCGTACAGTGTTCGGGGGGGATGAGCAGTTCTTC
v_call: TRBV4-1
d_call: TRBD2
clone_size: -
j_call: TRBJ2-1

cdr3_aa: CASSQGTTGENQPQHF
cdr3_nt: TGTGCCAGCAGCCAAGGTACGACAGGGGAAAATCAGCCCCAGCATTTT
v_call: TRBV4-2
d_call: TRBD1
clone_size: few
j_call: TRBJ1-5

cdr3_aa: CASSLQRMNTEAFF
cdr3_nt: TGTGCCAGCAGCTTACAGCGAATGAACACTGAAGCTTTCTTT
v_call: TRBV7-9
d_call: -
clone_size: -
j_call: TRBJ1-1

cdr3_aa: CASSKERQETQYF
cdr3_nt: TGTGCCAGCAGTAAGGAGCGGCAAGAGACCCAGTACTTC
v_call: TRBV6-5
d_call: -
clone_size: -
j_call: TRBJ2-5

cdr3_aa: CASSRPGQGDNEAFF
cdr3_nt: TGTGCCAGCAGCCGCCCGGGACAGGGGGATAATGAAGCTTTCTTT
v_call: TRBV6-5
d_call: TRBD1
clone_size: once
j_call: TRBJ1-1

cdr3_aa: CASSLAGHRGETQYF
cdr3_nt: TGTGCCAGCAGCTTAGCGGGACACCGAGGAGAGACCCAGTACTTC
v_call: TRBV7-6
d_call: -
clone_size: -
j_call: TRBJ2-5

cdr3_aa: CASSESRGGVTEAFF
cdr3_nt: TGCGCCAGCAGTGAGTCCAGGGGAGGGGTAACTGAAGCTTTCTTT
v_call: TRBV10-2
d_call: -
clone_size: -
j_call: TRBJ1-1

cdr3_aa: CASSMWTGGFEKLFF
cdr3_nt: TGTGCCAGCAGCATGTGGACAGGGGGCTTTGAAAAACTGTTTTTT
v_call: TRBV11-2
d_call: TRBD1
clone_size: few
j_call: TRBJ1-4